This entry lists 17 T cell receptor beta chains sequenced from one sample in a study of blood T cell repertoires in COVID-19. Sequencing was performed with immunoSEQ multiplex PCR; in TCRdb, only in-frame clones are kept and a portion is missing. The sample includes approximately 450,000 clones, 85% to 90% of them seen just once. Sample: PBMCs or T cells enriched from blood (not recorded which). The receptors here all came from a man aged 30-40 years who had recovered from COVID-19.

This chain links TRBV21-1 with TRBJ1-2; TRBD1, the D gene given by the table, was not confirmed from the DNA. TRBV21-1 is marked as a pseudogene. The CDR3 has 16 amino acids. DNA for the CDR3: TGTGCCAGCGTACACAGGGGGCCCCTCGCTAACTATGGCTACACCTTC. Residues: CASVHRGPLANYGYTF.

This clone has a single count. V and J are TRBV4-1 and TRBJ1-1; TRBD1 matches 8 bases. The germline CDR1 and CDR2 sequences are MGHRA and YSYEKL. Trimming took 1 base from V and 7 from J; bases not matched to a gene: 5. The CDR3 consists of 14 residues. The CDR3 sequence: CASSQAQGAGEAFF. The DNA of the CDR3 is TGCGCCAGCAGCCAAGCTCAGGGGGCTGGTGAAGCTTTCTTT.

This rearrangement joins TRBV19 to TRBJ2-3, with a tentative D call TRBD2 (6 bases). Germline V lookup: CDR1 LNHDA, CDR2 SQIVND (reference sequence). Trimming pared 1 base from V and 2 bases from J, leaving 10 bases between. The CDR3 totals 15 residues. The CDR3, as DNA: TGTGCCAGTAGTATAGCCGGGGGATACACAGATACGCAGTATTTT. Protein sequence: CASSIAGGYTDTQYF.

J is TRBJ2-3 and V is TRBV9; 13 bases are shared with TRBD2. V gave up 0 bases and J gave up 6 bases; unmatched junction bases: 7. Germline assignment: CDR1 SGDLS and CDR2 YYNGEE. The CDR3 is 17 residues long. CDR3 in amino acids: CASSVATTSGRSDTQYF. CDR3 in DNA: TGTGCCAGCAGCGTAGCTACGACTAGCGGGAGGTCCGATACGCAGTATTTT. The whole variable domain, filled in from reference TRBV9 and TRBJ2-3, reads DSGVTQTPKHLITATGQRVTLRCSPRSGDLSVYWYQQSLDQGLQFLIQYYNGEERAKGNILERFSAQQFPDLHSELNLSSLELGDSALYFCASSVATTSGRSDTQYFGPGTRLTVL.

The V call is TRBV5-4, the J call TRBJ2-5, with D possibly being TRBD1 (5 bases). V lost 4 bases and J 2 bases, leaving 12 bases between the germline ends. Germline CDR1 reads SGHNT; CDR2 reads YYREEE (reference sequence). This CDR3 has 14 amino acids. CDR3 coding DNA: TGTGCCAGCAGCCCCGGACACGCACAAGAGACCCAGTACTTC. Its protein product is CASSPGHAQETQYF.

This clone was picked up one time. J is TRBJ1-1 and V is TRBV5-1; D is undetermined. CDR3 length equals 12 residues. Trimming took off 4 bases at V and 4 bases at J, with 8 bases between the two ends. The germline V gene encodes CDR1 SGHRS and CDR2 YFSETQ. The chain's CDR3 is CASSRGGTEAFF. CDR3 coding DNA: TGCGCCAGCAGCCGGGGTGGCACTGAAGCTTTCTTT.

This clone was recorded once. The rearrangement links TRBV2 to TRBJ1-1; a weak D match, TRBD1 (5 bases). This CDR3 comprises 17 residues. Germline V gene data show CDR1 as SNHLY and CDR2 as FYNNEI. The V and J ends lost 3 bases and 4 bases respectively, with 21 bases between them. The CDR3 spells CASSDRYPRRGSTEAFF. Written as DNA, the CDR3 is TGTGCCAGCAGTGATAGATACCCTCGGCGGGGGTCCACTGAAGCTTTCTTT.

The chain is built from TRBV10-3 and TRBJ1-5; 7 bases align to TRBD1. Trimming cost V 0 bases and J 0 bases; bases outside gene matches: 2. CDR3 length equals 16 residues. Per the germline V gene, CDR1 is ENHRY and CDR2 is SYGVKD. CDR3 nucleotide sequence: TGTGCCATCAGTGAGTCTGGGACAGATAGCAATCAGCCCCAGCATTTT. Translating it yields CAISESGTDSNQPQHF.

The CDR3: CASSWAVRFQPQHF. In DNA, the CDR3 is TGTGCCAGCAGTTGGGCTGTTCGTTTCCAGCCCCAGCATTTT. V usage is TRBV28 and J usage is TRBJ1-5; D remains ambiguous. V was pared by 4 bases and J by 7 bases, with 14 bases between. This CDR3 contains 14 residues. Germline CDR1 is MDHEN and CDR2 is SYDVKM.

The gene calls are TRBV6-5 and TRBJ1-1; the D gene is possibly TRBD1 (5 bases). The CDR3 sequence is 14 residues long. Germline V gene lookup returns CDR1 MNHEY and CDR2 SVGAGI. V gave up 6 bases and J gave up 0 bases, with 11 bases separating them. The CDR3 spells CASSRAAMNTEAFF. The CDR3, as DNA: TGTGCCAGCAGCAGGGCAGCCATGAACACTGAAGCTTTCTTT.

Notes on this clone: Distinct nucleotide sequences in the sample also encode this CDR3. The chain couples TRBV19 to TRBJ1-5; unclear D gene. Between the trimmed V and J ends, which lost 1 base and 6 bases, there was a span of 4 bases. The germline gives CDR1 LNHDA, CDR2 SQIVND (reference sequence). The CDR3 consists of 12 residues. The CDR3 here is CASSIGSQPQHF. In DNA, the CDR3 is TGTGCCAGTAGTATAGGGAGTCAGCCCCAGCATTTT. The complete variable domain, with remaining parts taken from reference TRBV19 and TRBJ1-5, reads DGGITQSPKYLFRKEGQNVTLSCEQNLNHDAMYWYRQDPGQGLRLIYYSQIVNDFQKGDIAEGYSVSREKKESFPLTVTSAQKNPTAFYLCASSIGSQPQHFGDGTRLSIL.

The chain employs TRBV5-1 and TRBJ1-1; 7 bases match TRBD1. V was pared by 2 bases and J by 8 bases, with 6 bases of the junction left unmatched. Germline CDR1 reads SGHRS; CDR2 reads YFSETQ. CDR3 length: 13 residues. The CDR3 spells CASSFDRDQEAFF. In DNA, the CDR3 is TGCGCCAGCAGCTTCGACAGGGACCAGGAAGCTTTCTTT. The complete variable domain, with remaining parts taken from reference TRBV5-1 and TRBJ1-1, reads KAGVTQTPRYLIKTRGQQVTLSCSPISGHRSVSWYQQTPGQGLQFLFEYFSETQRNKGNFPGRFSGRQFSNSRSEMNVSTLELGDSALYLCASSFDRDQEAFFGQGTRLTVV.

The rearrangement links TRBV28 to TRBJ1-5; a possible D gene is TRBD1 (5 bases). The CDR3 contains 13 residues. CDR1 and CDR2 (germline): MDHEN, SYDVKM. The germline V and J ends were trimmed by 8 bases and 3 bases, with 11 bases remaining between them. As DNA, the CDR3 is TGTGCCAGCGCAGGCGGGGCCAATCAGCCCCAGCATTTT. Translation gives CASAGGANQPQHF.

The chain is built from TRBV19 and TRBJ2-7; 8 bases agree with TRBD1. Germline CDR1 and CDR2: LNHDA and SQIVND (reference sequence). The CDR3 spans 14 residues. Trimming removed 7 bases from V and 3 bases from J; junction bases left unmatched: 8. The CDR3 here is CASTPRDRLYEQYF. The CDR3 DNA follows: TGTGCCAGTACCCCCCGGGACAGGCTCTACGAGCAGTACTTC.

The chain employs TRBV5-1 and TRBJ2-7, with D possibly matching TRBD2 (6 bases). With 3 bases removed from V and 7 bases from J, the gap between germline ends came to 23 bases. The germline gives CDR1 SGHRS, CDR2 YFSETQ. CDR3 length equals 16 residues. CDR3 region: CASSYSQGLAQREQYF. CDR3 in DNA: TGCGCCAGCAGCTACAGCCAGGGACTGGCCCAGAGGGAGCAGTACTTC.

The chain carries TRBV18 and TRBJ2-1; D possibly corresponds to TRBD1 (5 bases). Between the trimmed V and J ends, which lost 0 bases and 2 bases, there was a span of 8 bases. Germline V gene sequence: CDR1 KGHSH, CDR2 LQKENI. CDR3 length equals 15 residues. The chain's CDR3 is CASSPPRQTYNEQFF. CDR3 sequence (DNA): TGTGCCAGCTCACCACCCAGACAGACCTACAATGAGCAGTTCTTC.

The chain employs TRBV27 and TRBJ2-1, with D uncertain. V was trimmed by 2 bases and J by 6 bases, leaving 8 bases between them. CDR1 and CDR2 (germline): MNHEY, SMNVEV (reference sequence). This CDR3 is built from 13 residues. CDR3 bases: TGTGCCAGCAGTTTAGCGGCTCTCAATGAGCAGTTCTTC. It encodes CASSLAALNEQFF.